This T cell receptor beta chain derives from a study of lymphopenia after photon versus proton radiotherapy. Regarding the study as a whole: After the lymphocyte nadir, photon-treated repertoires showed oligoclonal expansion, especially of CD8+ Temra cells. Better survival with proton therapy was suggested as possible, not demonstrated.

Germline CDR1 SGDLS, CDR2 YYNGEE. The CDR3 runs 17 residues. V gave up 0 bases and J gave up 2 bases; unmatched junction bases: 4. In regard to this clone: Antigen specificity is unknown.

The repertoire was sequenced with immunoSEQ multiplex PCR; TCRdb's copy has only in-frame clones and lacks some. The sample includes around 53,000 clones, 83% of them seen just once. This receptor was taken from a man aged 45-60 years with gastric cancer. The sample in question was peripheral blood, obtained from a patient treated with photon-based radiotherapy. The gene calls are TRBV9 and TRBJ2-3; TRBD2 aligns across 12 bases. In nucleotides, the CDR3 is TGTGCCAGCAGCGTAGTCGGACTAGCGGGATACACAGATACGCAGTATTTT. Protein: CASSVVGLAGYTDTQYF. The full variable domain, in which reference TRBV9 and TRBJ2-3 provide the parts outside the CDR3, is DSGVTQTPKHLITATGQRVTLRCSPRSGDLSVYWYQQSLDQGLQFLIQYYNGEERAKGNILERFSAQQFPDLHSELNLSSLELGDSALYFCASSVVGLAGYTDTQYFGPGTRLTVL.